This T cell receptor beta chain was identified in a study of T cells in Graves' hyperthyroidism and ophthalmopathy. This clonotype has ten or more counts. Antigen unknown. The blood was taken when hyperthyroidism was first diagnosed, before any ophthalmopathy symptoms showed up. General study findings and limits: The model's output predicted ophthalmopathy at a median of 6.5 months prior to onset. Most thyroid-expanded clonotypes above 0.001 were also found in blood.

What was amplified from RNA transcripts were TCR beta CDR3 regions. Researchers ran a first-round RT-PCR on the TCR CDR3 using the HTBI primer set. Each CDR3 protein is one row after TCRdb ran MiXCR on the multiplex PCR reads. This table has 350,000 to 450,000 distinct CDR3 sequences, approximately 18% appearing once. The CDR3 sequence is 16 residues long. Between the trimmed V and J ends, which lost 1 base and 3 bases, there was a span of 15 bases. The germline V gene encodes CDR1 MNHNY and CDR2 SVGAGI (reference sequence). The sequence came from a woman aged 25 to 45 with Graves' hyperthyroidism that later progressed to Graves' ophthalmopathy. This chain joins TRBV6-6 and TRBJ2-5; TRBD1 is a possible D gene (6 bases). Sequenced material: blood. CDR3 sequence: CASSYFQGTVEETQYF. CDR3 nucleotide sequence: TGTGCCAGCAGTTACTTTCAGGGGACCGTAGAAGAGACCCAGTACTTC.